This T cell receptor (beta chain) comes out of a study of blood T cell repertoires in COVID-19. Germline V gene lookup returns CDR1 MNHNY and CDR2 SVGAGI (reference sequence). The CDR3 spans 13 residues. The ends lost 10 bases at V and 6 bases at J; junction bases unmatched: 5. Using immunoSEQ multiplex PCR, the repertoire was profiled, and TCRdb retains in-frame clones only, with some absent. The sample lists over 150,000 clones, under 85% occurring once. The sequence was obtained from a man in his 70s with acute or convalescent COVID-19. V is TRBV6-6 and J is TRBJ1-6; TRBD1 agrees at 8 bases. Sample: peripheral blood. In nucleotides, the CDR3 is TGTGCCACCAAACAGGGGGGTAATTCACCCCTCCACTTT. Amino acid sequence: CATKQGGNSPLHF.